A single sample is the source of the 18 T cell receptor beta chains below, sequenced in a study of type 1 regulatory T cells. TCRdb re-derived calls from the reads in MiXCR, one entry per CDR3 protein. Here the sample spans 75,000 to 100,000 distinct CDR3 sequences, 30% to 35% being singletons. The material sequenced was CD4+ T cells, either the whole sample or a sorted fraction (not recorded which). These TCRs come from a human donor in good health.

The chain joins TRBV19 to TRBJ2-7, with 7 bases fitting TRBD1. The CDR3 spans 13 residues. V shed 5 bases and J 2 bases; nucleotides not matched to a gene: 3. In germline, CDR1 is LNHDA, CDR2 SQIVND (reference sequence). CDR3 in amino acids: CASSGDSAYEQYF. DNA for the CDR3: TGTGCCAGTAGTGGGGACAGTGCCTACGAGCAGTACTTC.

V gene TRBV7-2 combines with J gene TRBJ2-4; D could derive from TRBD1 or TRBD2 (7 bases each). Germline CDR1 reads SGHTA; CDR2 reads FQGNSA. V was pared by 10 bases and J by 6 bases, with 25 bases between. The CDR3 spans 16 residues. CDR3 region: CATSGGGPGRRNIQYF. Here the CDR3 DNA reads TGTGCCACGTCAGGGGGAGGGCCCGGTCGCCGAAACATTCAGTACTTC. Combining the CDR3 with reference TRBV7-2 and TRBJ2-4 gives the whole variable domain GAGVSQSPSNKVTEKGKDVELRCDPISGHTALYWYRQSLGQGLEFLIYFQGNSAPDKSGLPSDRFSAERTGGSVSTLTIQRTQQEDSAVYLCATSGGGPGRRNIQYFGAGTRLSVL.

This chain connects TRBV14 to TRBJ1-2; D call uncertain. CDR1 and CDR2 (germline): SGHDN, FVKESK. The CDR3 is 11 residues long. V lost 0 bases to trimming and J lost 8 bases, with 4 bases between them. The CDR3 here is CASSQDVGYTF. The CDR3 nucleotides are TGTGCCAGCAGCCAAGACGTCGGCTACACCTTC.

The V call is TRBV7-6, the J call TRBJ2-2; 8 positions match TRBD1. Germline assignment: CDR1 SGHVS and CDR2 FNYEAQ. V was pared by 5 bases and J by 4 bases, with 6 bases of the junction left unmatched. The CDR3 consists of 15 residues. The DNA for the CDR3 is TGTGCCAGCAGCAAAGACAGGGGTGGCACCGGGGAGCTGTTTTTT. This translates into CASSKDRGGTGELFF. Filled out from reference TRBV7-6 and TRBJ2-2, the complete variable domain reads GAGVSQSPRYKVTKRGQDVALRCDPISGHVSLYWYRQALGQGPEFLTYFNYEAQQDKSGLPNDRFSAERPEGSISTLTIQRTEQRDSAMYRCASSKDRGGTGELFFGEGSRLTVL.

CDR3: CAWSPPRATPNTEAFF. Here the CDR3 DNA reads TGTGCCTGGAGTCCACCCCGGGCGACCCCGAACACTGAAGCTTTCTTT. The genes are TRBV30 and TRBJ1-1; D gene ambiguous. Germline-derived CDR1 and CDR2 are GTSNPN and SVGIG (reference sequence). The CDR3 runs 16 residues. V was clipped by 2 bases and J by 1 base, with 17 bases between them. The full variable domain, completed using reference TRBV30 and TRBJ1-1, is SQTIHQWPATLVQPVGSPLSLECTVEGTSNPNLYWYRQAAGRGLQLLFYSVGIGQISSEVPQNLSASRPQDRQFILSSKKLLLSDSGFYLCAWSPPRATPNTEAFFGQGTRLTVV.

This clonotype has more than one count but fewer than ten. J is TRBJ2-7 and V is TRBV20-1, with 10 bases matching TRBD2. Trimming took 3 bases from V and 6 from J; bases not matched to a gene: 8. This CDR3 spans 14 amino acids. CDR1 and CDR2 (germline): DFQATT, SNEGSKA (reference sequence). For the CDR3, the DNA is TGCAGTGCTAGGTCTAGCGGGAGTTTAAGCGAGCAGTACTTC. Its protein is CSARSSGSLSEQYF.

The chain joins TRBV5-1 to TRBJ2-3; D unclear. Germline CDR1 and CDR2: SGHRS and YFSETQ. This CDR3 spans 12 amino acids. Trimming removed 4 bases from V and 4 bases from J, with 7 bases in between. This chain's CDR3 is CASSPSSDTQYF. The CDR3 nucleotides are TGCGCCAGCAGCCCCAGCTCAGATACGCAGTATTTT.

This chain connects TRBV10-3 to TRBJ2-7; the match to TRBD1 covers 7 bases. Germline V CDR1 and CDR2: ENHRY, SYGVKD. The CDR3 contains 16 residues. V was clipped by 0 bases and J by 1 base; unmatched bases: 6. The CDR3 is CAISESNRGRSYEQYF. DNA of the CDR3: TGTGCCATCAGTGAGTCGAACAGGGGACGATCCTACGAGCAGTACTTC.

This clonotype came up a few times. The J gene is TRBJ2-2, the V gene TRBV19, with 7 bases identical to TRBD2. Germline lookup yields CDR1 LNHDA and CDR2 SQIVND (reference sequence). With V trimmed by 5 bases and J by 4 bases, 4 bases remained unmatched. This CDR3 comprises 14 residues. CDR3 sequence reads: CASSGVAGTGELFF. DNA of the CDR3: TGTGCCAGTAGTGGTGTAGCGGGCACCGGGGAGCTGTTTTTT.

The CDR3 DNA sequence: TGCGCCAGCAGCGGGGACAGTGCCACTGAAGCTTTCTTT. Residues: CASSGDSATEAFF. The genes are TRBV5-1 and TRBJ1-1, with TRBD1 matching 7 bases. J lost 4 bases, V lost 4 bases, and 4 bases had no gene match. Per germline, CDR1 SGHRS and CDR2 YFSETQ. CDR3 length equals 13 residues.

The chain uses TRBV5-1 and TRBJ2-7; tentatively, D is TRBD1 (5 bases). Trimming removed 1 base from V and 2 bases from J, with 13 bases in between. The CDR3 length is 15 residues. Germline V lookup: CDR1 SGHRS, CDR2 YFSETQ. CDR3 protein: CASSLTPRVTYEQYF. The DNA of the CDR3 is TGCGCCAGCAGCTTGACGCCCAGGGTGACCTACGAGCAGTACTTC.

This clonotype came up a few times. This rearrangement joins TRBV7-2 to TRBJ2-7; D unclear. The length of the CDR3 is 11 residues. V was clipped by 3 bases and J by 4 bases, with 4 bases between them. Per germline, CDR1 SGHTA and CDR2 FQGNSA. CDR3 amino acids: CASSFTYEQYF. The DNA for the CDR3 is TGTGCCAGCAGCTTCACATACGAGCAGTACTTC.

In its sample, this clonotype was seen a few times. The rearrangement uses TRBV7-2 and TRBJ2-1, with 14 nucleotides matching TRBD2. The CDR3 has 19 residues. V trimming: 4 bases; J trimming: 7 bases; junction bases outside the gene matches: 15. From germline, CDR1 is SGHTA and CDR2 FQGNSA. CDR3 protein: CASSSLVPGLAGEGNEQFF. As DNA, the CDR3 is TGTGCCAGCAGCTCCCTGGTCCCGGGACTAGCGGGAGAAGGGAATGAGCAGTTCTTC.

V gene TRBV27 combines with J gene TRBJ2-3; no definite D call. The CDR3 runs to 16 residues. Germline CDR1 MNHEY, CDR2 SMNVEV (reference sequence). V was shortened by 3 bases and J by 4 bases, with 17 bases between the two germline ends. The CDR3 DNA is TGTGCCAGCAGTTTGTCGAATCCCGGGTTCCCAGATACGCAGTATTTT. Translating gives CASSLSNPGFPDTQYF.

This clonotype is a singleton in its sample. This likely comes from a read error, as the CDR3 has no conserved phenylalanine or tryptophan at its end. This chain links TRBV7-9 with TRBJ2-5, with D maybe TRBD2 (8 bases). The CDR3 length is 17 residues. Trimming shortened V by 1 base and J by 3 bases, and 18 bases separated the two germline ends. The germline gives CDR1 SEHNR, CDR2 FQNEAQ (reference sequence). DNA of the CDR3: TGTGCCAGCAGCTTAGTGGATAGCGGGACAGCCGAAGAGACCCAGTACCTC. Translated: CASSLVDSGTAEETQYL.

V and J are TRBV3-1 and TRBJ1-5, with D possibly being TRBD1 (6 bases). V was shortened by 4 bases and J by 2 bases, with 9 bases between the two germline ends. CDR3 length equals 14 residues. Germline CDR1 and CDR2: LGHDT and YNNKEL (reference sequence). The CDR3 region is CASSREGGNQPQHF. The DNA for the CDR3 is TGTGCCAGCAGCCGGGAGGGGGGCAATCAGCCCCAGCATTTT.

This clonotype has ten or more counts. The CDR3 sequence: CASTVTNTGELFF. Here the CDR3 DNA reads TGTGCCAGCACGGTTACGAACACCGGGGAGCTGTTTTTT. The chain joins TRBV6-6 to TRBJ2-2; D not certain. CDR1 is MNHNY, CDR2 SVGAGI, per germline (reference sequence). The CDR3 runs 13 residues. Trimming took 7 bases from V and 0 from J, leaving 6 bases between them.

This clonotype showed up just a few times. The J gene is TRBJ1-6, the V gene TRBV5-1; possible D gene TRBD1, 5 bases. The germline V and J ends were trimmed by 0 bases and 9 bases, with 16 bases remaining between them. CDR3 length equals 16 residues. The V gene's germline CDR1 is SGHRS and CDR2 YFSETQ. The CDR3 sequence: CASSLGLVTEGSPLHF. The CDR3 coding sequence is TGCGCCAGCAGCTTGGGGCTAGTGACAGAAGGTTCACCCCTCCACTTT.